The 21 T cell receptor beta chains below were found in one sample sequenced in a study of T-cell reconstitution after alpha-beta-depleted transplantation in children. The authors prepared the TCRbeta library with unique molecular identifiers. TCRdb passed the PCR reads through MiXCR, listing each CDR3 protein once. The sample lists 84,000 or so distinct CDR3 sequences; roughly a sixth were seen once. The sample in question was PBMCs, mostly from graft donor cells, obtained 180 days after TCRalphabeta/CD19-depleted stem cell transplant. The receptors were sampled from a male patient aged 2 to 9 who had a stem cell transplant for acute lymphoblastic leukemia, so the T cells may come from the graft donor.

The table lists this clonotype with a few counts. J is TRBJ2-1 and V is TRBV5-5, with a possible D match to TRBD2 (5 bases). The CDR3 loop spans 11 amino acids. Germline V CDR1 and CDR2: SGHKS, YYEKEE (reference sequence). V shed 4 bases and J shed 6 bases, with 5 bases lying between them. CDR3 amino acids: CASSAGNEQFF. CDR3 nucleotide sequence: TGTGCCAGCAGCGCGGGCAATGAGCAGTTCTTC. The full variable domain, completed using reference TRBV5-5 and TRBJ2-1, is DAGVTQSPTHLIKTRGQQVTLRCSPISGHKSVSWYQQVLGQGPQFIFQYYEKEERGRGNFPDRFSARQFPNYSSELNVNALLLGDSALYLCASSAGNEQFFGPGTRLTVL.

V usage is TRBV5-1 and J usage is TRBJ2-1, with 7 bases lining up with TRBD1. Trimming cost V 4 bases and J 4 bases; bases outside gene matches: 8. Looked up from germline, CDR1 is SGHRS and CDR2 is YFSETQ. The CDR3 consists of 15 residues. The CDR3: CASSHSGTEYNEQFF. Here the CDR3 DNA reads TGCGCCAGCAGCCATTCCGGGACAGAGTACAATGAGCAGTTCTTC. Drawing the rest from reference TRBV5-1 and TRBJ2-1, the complete variable domain is KAGVTQTPRYLIKTRGQQVTLSCSPISGHRSVSWYQQTPGQGLQFLFEYFSETQRNKGNFPGRFSGRQFSNSRSEMNVSTLELGDSALYLCASSHSGTEYNEQFFGPGTRLTVL.

The chain recombines TRBV4-2 with TRBJ2-1; 15 bases map to TRBD2. After removal of 4 bases from V and 5 bases from J, the junction contained 9 bases not matched to a gene. The CDR3 covers 18 residues. CDR1 LGHNA and CDR2 YNFKEQ come from the germline V gene. CDR3 sequence (DNA): TGTGCCAGCAGCCTACGGACTAGCGGGGGGGCCAGTGACAATGAGCAGTTCTTC. Translated: CASSLRTSGGASDNEQFF.

The V and J genes are TRBV15 and TRBJ2-7, with a tentative D call TRBD1 (6 bases). Trimming cost V 3 bases and J 3 bases, with 15 bases left between them. This CDR3 spans 15 amino acids. Germline V lookup: CDR1 LNHNV, CDR2 YYDKDF (reference sequence). CDR3 residues: CATSSDRKYLYEQYF. CDR3 in DNA: TGTGCCACCAGCAGCGACAGGAAATATCTCTACGAGCAGTACTTC.

This clonotype was seen repeatedly, ten times or more. The V gene is TRBV12-3 or TRBV12-4, the J gene TRBJ1-5, with D tentatively TRBD1 (5 bases). Trimming left V 4 bases short and J 3 bases short, with 10 bases between. This CDR3 spans 14 amino acids. The CDR3 loop reads CASSSWGYNQPQHF. The CDR3 DNA sequence: TGTGCCAGCAGTTCTTGGGGGTACAATCAGCCCCAGCATTTT.

V gene TRBV20-1 combines with J gene TRBJ2-1, with D possibly being TRBD1 or TRBD2 (5 bases each). The CDR3 is 17 amino acids. Germline assignment: CDR1 DFQATT and CDR2 SNEGSKA (reference sequence). Trimming cost V 1 base and J 2 bases, with 18 bases left between them. The CDR3 here is CSARGRITPGPYNEQFF. The CDR3 region has the DNA TGCAGTGCTAGAGGGCGGATTACACCGGGGCCCTACAATGAGCAGTTCTTC.

V usage is TRBV13 and J usage is TRBJ2-3, with 12 bases aligning to TRBD2. From germline, CDR1 is PRHDT and CDR2 FYEKMQ (reference sequence). J gave up 4 bases and V 3 bases, and 20 bases lay outside the gene matches. The CDR3 runs to 21 residues. The CDR3 loop is CASSLGPLSSGGASRPDTQYF. The CDR3 coding sequence is TGTGCCAGCAGCTTGGGGCCCCTCTCTAGCGGGGGGGCCTCTCGTCCAGATACGCAGTATTTT.

The chain employs TRBV11-3 and TRBJ2-1; D is perhaps TRBD1 (5 bases). V gave up 0 bases and J gave up 3 bases, with 9 bases separating them. The CDR3 contains 15 residues. CDR1 is SGHNT, CDR2 YENEEA, per germline. CDR3 amino acids: CASSLDRAGYNEQFF. The CDR3, as DNA: TGTGCCAGCAGCTTAGACAGGGCCGGCTACAATGAGCAGTTCTTC.

This clonotype was seen at least ten times. This rearrangement joins TRBV7-8 to TRBJ1-5, with D perhaps matching TRBD1 (5 bases). Trimming shortened V by 0 bases and J by 11 bases, and 14 bases separated the two germline ends. This CDR3 comprises 14 residues. The germline V gene has CDR1 SGHVS and CDR2 FQNEAQ. The CDR3 coding sequence is TGTGCCAGCAGCTTAGCGCCTGCAGGGAGGACCCAGCATTTT. Its protein is CASSLAPAGRTQHF.

The table lists this clonotype with a few counts. V and J are TRBV5-1 and TRBJ1-4; 7 bases are shared with TRBD1. CDR3 length: 17 amino acids. With V trimmed by 2 bases and J by 11 bases, 18 bases remained unmatched. Germline V gene sequence: CDR1 SGHRS, CDR2 YFSETQ. The CDR3: CASSLNRDRAQAEKLFF. The DNA for the CDR3 is TGCGCCAGCAGCTTAAACCGGGACAGAGCCCAGGCAGAGAAACTGTTTTTT.

This clonotype was detected ten times or more. The chain uses TRBV20-1 and TRBJ1-2, with 8 bases matching TRBD1. CDR3 length: 13 residues. Trimming cost V 5 bases and J 4 bases; bases outside gene matches: 6. Per the germline V gene, CDR1 is DFQATT and CDR2 is SNEGSKA (reference sequence). The CDR3 region is CSAYTGTGYGYTF. The CDR3 coding sequence is TGCAGTGCTTATACCGGGACAGGCTATGGCTACACCTTC.

The chain employs TRBV30 and TRBJ1-5; TRBD1 might be the D (5 bases). This CDR3 region has 14 residues. Trimming stripped 3 bases from V and 8 bases from J, with 17 bases between. Germline CDR1 reads GTSNPN; CDR2 reads SVGIG (reference sequence). In DNA form, the CDR3 reads TGTGCCTGGAGGCTGGATGGGGGAGGGAAGCCCCAGCATTTT. It codes for CAWRLDGGGKPQHF.

V gene TRBV10-3 combines with J gene TRBJ1-1, with D unclear. V lost 9 bases and J 1 base, leaving 9 bases between the germline ends. The germline V gene has CDR1 ENHRY and CDR2 SYGVKD. This CDR3 contains 12 residues. Written as DNA, the CDR3 is TGTGCCATGACGGGAGAGAACACTGAAGCTTTCTTT. As protein: CAMTGENTEAFF.

The chain recombines TRBV5-1 with TRBJ2-7, with 7 bases aligning to TRBD1. Germline CDR1 reads SGHRS; CDR2 reads YFSETQ. CDR3 size: 15 residues. Trimming removed 3 bases from V and 3 bases from J; junction bases left unmatched: 9. The CDR3 DNA reads TGCGCCAGCAGCTACGATTTGACAGGGAACTACGAGCAGTACTTC. It encodes CASSYDLTGNYEQYF.

The chain is built from TRBV20-1 and TRBJ1-2; a weak D match, TRBD1 (6 bases). The CDR3 extends over 14 amino acids. The germline gives CDR1 DFQATT, CDR2 SNEGSKA (reference sequence). V was trimmed by 1 base and J by 4 bases, leaving 13 bases between them. In DNA, the CDR3 is TGCAGTGCTAGAGGAGGGGGGAGATCCTATGGCTACACCTTC. It codes for CSARGGGRSYGYTF.

The V call is TRBV3-1, the J call TRBJ2-2; D remains ambiguous. The CDR3 runs to 14 residues. Germline loops: CDR1 LGHDT, CDR2 YNNKEL (reference sequence). Trimming shortened V by 0 bases and J by 3 bases, and 5 bases separated the two germline ends. The CDR3 DNA sequence: TGTGCCAGCAGCCAAGAAGGGCACACCGGGGAGCTGTTTTTT. Amino acids: CASSQEGHTGELFF.

In its sample, this clonotype ranks as medium-sized. The rearrangement joins TRBV4-3 to TRBJ2-1; D possibly corresponds to TRBD2 (5 bases). Germline CDR1 and CDR2: LGHNA and YSLEER. The CDR3 consists of 13 residues. The V and J ends lost 1 base and 9 bases respectively, with 10 bases between them. In DNA form, the CDR3 reads TGCGCCAGCAGCCAAGGAAGAGGAGGTGAGCAGTTCTTC. Translation gives CASSQGRGGEQFF.

This clonotype was seen more than once but under ten times. The chain has TRBV12-3 or TRBV12-4 and TRBJ2-2; TRBD1 matches at 8 bases. CDR3 length equals 17 residues. The ends lost 4 bases at V and 4 bases at J; junction bases unmatched: 11. The CDR3 DNA is TGTGCCAGCAGTTCCCCGGGACAGGCTCATCTCACCGGGGAGCTGTTTTTT. Protein sequence: CASSSPGQAHLTGELFF.

This clonotype is a singleton in its sample. One end of the junction varies from germline; a read error may be responsible. This sequence joins TRBV19 and TRBJ2-1; TRBD1 or TRBD2 may be the D gene (6 bases each). Per germline, CDR1 LNHDA and CDR2 SQIVND (reference sequence). The CDR3 length is 13 residues. CDR3 nucleotide sequence: TGTACCAGTAGTACCGGGGGCGAGAATGAGCAGTTCTTC. Translated: CTSSTGGENEQFF.

The CDR3 bases are TGCAGTGCTAGAGATCTTGGGGGACAGGGGAACCGGGGCTACACCTTC. It codes for CSARDLGGQGNRGYTF. The chain links TRBV20-1 to TRBJ1-2, with 10 bases lining up with TRBD1. CDR1 and CDR2 (germline): DFQATT, SNEGSKA (reference sequence). Unmatched junction bases numbered 12, after V lost 0 bases and J lost 8 bases. The CDR3 spans 16 residues.

This clonotype was counted a few times. V gene TRBV2 combines with J gene TRBJ2-7; no reliable D call. The V and J ends lost 4 bases and 6 bases respectively, with 7 bases between them. The length of the CDR3 is 11 residues. Germline assignment: CDR1 SNHLY and CDR2 FYNNEI. The CDR3 reads CASSGPPEQYF. CDR3 bases: TGTGCCAGCAGTGGACCCCCCGAGCAGTACTTC.